Below, one T cell receptor beta chain is given with its context. Antigen: not known. Profiled with immunoSEQ multiplex PCR; TCRdb holds only in-frame clones, not every one. The data hold over 200,000 clones, with about nine tenths observed a single time. The CDR3 is 14 residues long. Germline V gene sequence: CDR1 SNHLY, CDR2 FYNNEI. J gave up 2 bases and V 8 bases, and 5 bases lay outside the gene matches. This sample was taken from a study of cytomegalovirus exposure and HLA in healthy donors. The study, taken as a whole, reports: Published work reported that the classifier diagnosed cytomegalovirus status with high specificity and sensitivity.

The sample comprised PBMCs. This sequence was found in a woman between 18 and 29 years old in good health and CMV-seropositive. This rearrangement joins TRBV2 to TRBJ2-3; TRBD2 matches at 9 bases. The CDR3 reads CASQTSGNTDTQYF. CDR3 in DNA: TGTGCCAGCCAGACTAGCGGTAACACAGATACGCAGTATTTT.